This is a list of T cell receptor beta chains from one sample in a study of T cell responses to AZD1222 COVID-19 vaccine. Clones were read by immunoSEQ multiplex PCR, and TCRdb kept only the in-frame ones, dropping some. This sample yields nearly 35,000 clones, of which approximately 86% are seen a single time; 6.8% belongs to the top ten. The sample consisted of peripheral blood, taken on day 0 of AZD1222 vaccination. The receptor source for this set is an adult in good health. CDR3s include the opening cysteine and the closing phenylalanine or tryptophan. A D gene is named only where the DNA matches it firmly. Clone sizes are given selectively: once, few, many, or a class where the clone is expanded.

d_gene	abundance	j_gene	v_gene	CDR3aa	CDR3nt
-	-	TRBJ2-3	TRBV7-9	CASSLGDTSTDTQYF	TGTGCCAGCAGCTTAGGTGATACTAGCACAGATACGCAGTATTTT
TRBD1	-	TRBJ1-1	TRBV3-1/TRBV3-2	CASSQEGQVTFF	TGTGCCAGCAGCCAAGAGGGACAGGTAACTTTCTTT
-	-	TRBJ1-2	TRBV3-1/TRBV3-2	CASSQDLGVAGGYTF	TGTGCCAGCAGCCAAGATCTGGGAGTAGCTGGTGGCTACACCTTC
-	-	TRBJ2-7	TRBV6-5	CASTGTGLYEQYF	TGTGCCAGCACTGGGACGGGCCTCTACGAGCAGTACTTC
-	-	TRBJ1-4	TRBV5-1	CASSLGGPNEKLFF	TGCGCCAGCAGCTTGGGAGGCCCTAATGAAAAACTGTTTTTT
TRBD2	-	TRBJ2-6	TRBV4-2	CASSQDLASGGAGANVLTF	TGTGCCAGCAGCCAAGATCTGGCTAGCGGGGGGGCCGGGGCCAACGTCCTGACTTTC
-	-	TRBJ1-1	TRBV24-1	CATRGSDVNTEAFF	TGTGCCACCAGGGGATCCGACGTGAACACTGAAGCTTTCTTT
-	-	TRBJ2-7	TRBV4-3	CASSQRAGFSYEQYF	TGCGCCAGCAGCCAACGCGCCGGGTTCTCCTACGAGCAGTACTTC
-	-	TRBJ2-7	TRBV6-2/TRBV6-3	CASSYSSSYEQYF	TGTGCCAGCAGTTACTCGAGCAGCTACGAGCAGTACTTC
-	-	TRBJ2-7	TRBV5-1	CASSLVRGRDEQYF	TGCGCCAGCAGCCTCGTCAGGGGTCGCGACGAGCAGTACTTC
-	-	TRBJ2-7	TRBV2	CASSGIQIYEQYF	TGTGCCAGCAGTGGCATCCAAATCTACGAGCAGTACTTC
-	-	TRBJ1-5	TRBV2	CASSYQSQNQPQHF	TGTGCCAGCAGCTACCAAAGCCAAAATCAGCCCCAGCATTTT
TRBD2	-	TRBJ2-3	TRBV19	CASSIGSSGGVAQYF	TGTGCCAGTAGTATTGGTTCCAGCGGGGGGGTCGCGCAGTATTTT
-	-	TRBJ2-7	TRBV30	CAWSGFNYEQYF	TGTGCCTGGAGCGGGTTCAACTACGAGCAGTACTTC
-	-	TRBJ1-2	TRBV7-2	CASSKGGVPYGYTF	TGTGCCAGCAGCAAAGGGGGGGTCCCCTATGGCTACACCTTC
-	-	TRBJ1-6	TRBV6-5	CASSYTRQAYNSPLHF	TGTGCCAGCAGTTACACCCGACAGGCGTATAATTCACCCCTCCACTTT
-	-	TRBJ2-6	TRBV19	CASSVSGANVLTF	TGTGCCAGTAGTGTATCTGGGGCCAACGTCCTGACTTTC
-	-	TRBJ2-2	TRBV7-2	CASSLLLSGSTGELFF	TGTGCCAGCAGCTTGCTGTTGTCAGGGAGCACCGGGGAGCTGTTTTTT
-	once	TRBJ2-7	TRBV5-1	CASSPWGQGGSVQYF	TGCGCCAGCAGCCCCTGGGGTCAGGGGGGCAGCGTTCAGTACTTC
-	-	TRBJ1-1	TRBV15	CATSRLDLNTEAFF	TGTGCCACCAGCAGACTCGACTTGAACACTGAAGCTTTCTTT
-	-	TRBJ2-7	TRBV27	CASSSGDIYEQYF	TGTGCCAGCAGTTCCGGAGATATCTACGAGCAGTACTTC
-	-	TRBJ2-1	TRBV9	CASSSEGTLIGEQFF	TGTGCCAGCAGCTCGGAGGGTACCCTGATCGGCGAGCAGTTCTTC
-	-	TRBJ1-5	TRBV4-2	CASSQERDRGRQPQHF	TGTGCCAGCAGCCAAGAGAGGGACCGCGGTCGGCAGCCCCAGCATTTT
-	-	TRBJ1-1	TRBV18	CASSLPGVGGEAFF	TGTGCCAGCTCTCTACCAGGCGTTGGGGGTGAAGCTTTCTTT
-	once	TRBJ2-2	TRBV18	CASSPKRTGELFF	TGTGCCAGCTCCCCTAAGCGGACCGGGGAGCTGTTTTTT
-	-	TRBJ1-2	TRBV28	CASSPSWTVRYGYTF	TGTGCCAGCAGTCCATCTTGGACAGTTAGGTATGGCTACACCTTC
TRBD1	-	TRBJ2-5	TRBV6-5	CASRPPGGPETQYF	TGTGCCAGCAGACCCCCAGGGGGCCCAGAGACCCAGTACTTC
TRBD1	-	TRBJ1-1	TRBV3-1/TRBV3-2	CASSQGHRGFTEAFF	TGTGCCAGCAGCCAAGGTCACAGGGGTTTCACTGAAGCTTTCTTT
TRBD1	-	TRBJ1-4	TRBV7-2	CASSLVQGAREKLFF	TGTGCCAGCAGCTTAGTACAGGGGGCTCGCGAAAAACTGTTTTTT
TRBD1	-	TRBJ1-2	TRBV5-5	CASSLGTGINYGYTF	TGTGCCAGCAGCTTGGGGACAGGGATTAACTATGGCTACACCTTC
TRBD2	-	TRBJ2-5	TRBV27	CASRVAGVFETQYF	TGTGCCAGCAGAGTAGCGGGGGTTTTCGAGACCCAGTACTTC
-	-	TRBJ1-2	TRBV11-2	CASSLSRTGNYGYTF	TGTGCCAGCAGCTTATCTAGAACAGGGAACTATGGCTACACCTTC
-	-	TRBJ1-3	TRBV30	CAWSGGIGNTIYF	TGTGCCTGGAGCGGGGGTATCGGAAACACCATATATTTT
-	once	TRBJ2-2	TRBV28	CASRLQNTGELFF	TGTGCCAGCAGACTCCAGAACACCGGGGAGCTGTTTTTT
-	-	TRBJ1-5	TRBV12-3/TRBV12-4	CASSLAHDQPQHF	TGTGCCAGCAGTTTAGCGCACGATCAGCCCCAGCATTTT
-	-	TRBJ2-7	TRBV28	CASSSPRQASYEQYF	TGTGCCAGCAGTTCCCCCCGACAGGCCTCCTACGAGCAGTACTTC
-	-	TRBJ2-7	TRBV28	CASSLRRVEQYF	TGTGCCAGCAGTTTGAGGAGGGTCGAGCAGTACTTC
-	-	TRBJ2-2	TRBV2	CASSEVENTGELFF	TGTGCCAGCAGTGAAGTCGAGAACACCGGGGAGCTGTTTTTT
-	-	TRBJ2-4	TRBV4-1	CASSQQGLTKNIQYF	TGCGCCAGCAGCCAACAGGGGCTAACCAAAAACATTCAGTACTTC
TRBD2	-	TRBJ2-7	TRBV6-5	CASTTSGLGEQYF	TGTGCCAGCACGACTAGCGGGTTGGGGGAGCAGTACTTC
TRBD2	-	TRBJ2-1	TRBV7-9	CASSSGSPHNEQFF	TGTGCCAGCAGCAGCGGGAGTCCCCACAATGAGCAGTTCTTC